This T cell receptor beta chain originates from a study of T cell changes during pregnancy in multiple sclerosis. Trimming took 0 bases from V and 0 from J, leaving 9 bases between them. Germline assignment: CDR1 LGHNT and CDR2 FRNRAP. The CDR3 runs to 16 residues. Sequencing was performed with immunoSEQ multiplex PCR; in TCRdb, only in-frame clones are kept and a portion is missing. The table shows about 84,000 clones, with approximately 94% occurring only once. Sequenced here: peripheral blood, sampled in the third trimester of pregnancy. The chain links TRBV12-5 to TRBJ2-1; perhaps TRBD2 as D (5 bases). The origin of this receptor is a female donor with multiple sclerosis, enrolled in a pregnancy study. The CDR3 sequence is CASGLVTGSSYNEQFF. Written as DNA, the CDR3 is TGTGCTAGTGGTTTGGTAACGGGGAGCTCCTACAATGAGCAGTTCTTC. The whole variable domain, remainder taken from reference TRBV12-5 and TRBJ2-1, is DARVTQTPRHKVTEMGQEVTMRCQPILGHNTVFWYRQTMMQGLELLAYFRNRAPLDDSGMPKDRFSAEMPDATLATLKIQPSEPRDSAVYFCASGLVTGSSYNEQFFGPGTRLTVL.